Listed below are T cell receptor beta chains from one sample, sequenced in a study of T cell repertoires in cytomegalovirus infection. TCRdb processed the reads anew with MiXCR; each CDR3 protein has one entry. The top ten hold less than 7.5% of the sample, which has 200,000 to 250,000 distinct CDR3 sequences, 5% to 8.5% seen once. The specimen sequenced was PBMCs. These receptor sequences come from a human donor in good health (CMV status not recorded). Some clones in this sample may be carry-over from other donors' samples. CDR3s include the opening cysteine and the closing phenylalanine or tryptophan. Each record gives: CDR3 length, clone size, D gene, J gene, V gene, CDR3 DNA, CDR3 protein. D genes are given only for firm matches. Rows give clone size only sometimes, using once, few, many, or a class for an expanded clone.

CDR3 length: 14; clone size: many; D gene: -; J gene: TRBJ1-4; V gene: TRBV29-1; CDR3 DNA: TGCAGCGCCTCAGACAGCGGAACTAATGAAAAACTGTTTTTT; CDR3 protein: CSASDSGTNEKLFF
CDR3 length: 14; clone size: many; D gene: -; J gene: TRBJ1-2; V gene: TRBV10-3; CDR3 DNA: TGTGCCATCAGTGAAGCGGGACCGACCTATGGCTACACCTTC; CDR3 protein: CAISEAGPTYGYTF
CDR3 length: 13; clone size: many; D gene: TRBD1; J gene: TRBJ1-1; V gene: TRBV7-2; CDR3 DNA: TGTGCCAGCAGCTTAATCTGGACAGGGGTCGCTTTCTTT; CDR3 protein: CASSLIWTGVAFF
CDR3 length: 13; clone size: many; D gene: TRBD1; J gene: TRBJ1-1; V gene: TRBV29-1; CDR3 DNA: TGCAGCGTTTTTGGAGCAGGGGGAACTGAAGCTTTCTTT; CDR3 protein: CSVFGAGGTEAFF
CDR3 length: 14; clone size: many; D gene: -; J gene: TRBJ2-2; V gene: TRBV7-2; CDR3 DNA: TGTGCCAGCAGCTTTAATTTTGACACCGGGGAGCTGTTTTTT; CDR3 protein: CASSFNFDTGELFF
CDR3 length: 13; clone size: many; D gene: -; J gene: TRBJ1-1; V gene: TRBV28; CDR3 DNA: TGTGCCAGCAGTCCCGCCGGGGGCAGGGGAGCTTTCTTT; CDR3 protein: CASSPAGGRGAFF
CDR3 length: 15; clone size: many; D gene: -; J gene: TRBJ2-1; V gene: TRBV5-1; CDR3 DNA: TGCGCCAGCAGCATGGGACGGCCGTCCTACAATGAGCAGTTCTTC; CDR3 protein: CASSMGRPSYNEQFF
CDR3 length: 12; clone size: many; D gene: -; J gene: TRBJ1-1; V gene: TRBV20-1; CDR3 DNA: TGCAGTGCTAGAGTGGGGGAGTTAGAAGGTTTCTTT; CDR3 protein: CSARVGELEGFF
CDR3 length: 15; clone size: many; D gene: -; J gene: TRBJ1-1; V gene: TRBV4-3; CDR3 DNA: TGCGCCAGCAGCCAAGCTACCGGACATAACACTGAAGCTTTCTTT; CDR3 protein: CASSQATGHNTEAFF
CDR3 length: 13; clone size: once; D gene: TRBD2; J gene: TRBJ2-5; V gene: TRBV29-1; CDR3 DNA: TGCAGCGTTTTTAAAGCGGGGTGTGAGACCCAGTACTTC; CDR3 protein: CSVFKAGCETQYF
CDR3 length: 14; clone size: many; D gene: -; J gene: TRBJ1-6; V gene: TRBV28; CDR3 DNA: TGTGCCAGCATCGATGGGGGAGCGAATTCACCCCTCCACTTT; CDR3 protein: CASIDGGANSPLHF
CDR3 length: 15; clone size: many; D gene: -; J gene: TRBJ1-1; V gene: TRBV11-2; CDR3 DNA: TGTGCCAGCAGCTTAGAGCCGACAGGTAACACTGAAGCTTTCTTT; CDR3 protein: CASSLEPTGNTEAFF
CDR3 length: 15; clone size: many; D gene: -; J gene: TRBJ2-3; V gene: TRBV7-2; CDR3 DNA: TGTGCCAGCAGCTTACCAGGGGCGTTCACAGATACGCAGTATTTT; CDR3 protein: CASSLPGAFTDTQYF
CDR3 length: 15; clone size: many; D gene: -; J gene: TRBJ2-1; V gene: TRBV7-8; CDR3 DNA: TGTGCCAGCAGCTTAGGGGGGTATAGGAACAATGAGCAGTTCTTC; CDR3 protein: CASSLGGYRNNEQFF
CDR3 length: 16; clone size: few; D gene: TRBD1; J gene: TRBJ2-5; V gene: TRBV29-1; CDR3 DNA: TGCAGCGTTGAAGCCCGGGACAGATCTATTCCGGAGACCCAGTACTTC; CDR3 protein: CSVEARDRSIPETQYF
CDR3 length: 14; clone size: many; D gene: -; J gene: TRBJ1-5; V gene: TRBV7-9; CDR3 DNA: TGTGCCAGCAGCTCCGACCACGACGTGGGGCCCCAGCATTTT; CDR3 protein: CASSSDHDVGPQHF
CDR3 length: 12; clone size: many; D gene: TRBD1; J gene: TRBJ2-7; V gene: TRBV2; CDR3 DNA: TGTGCCAGCAGAGAGACAGGGGTCGAGCAGTACTTC; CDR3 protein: CASRETGVEQYF
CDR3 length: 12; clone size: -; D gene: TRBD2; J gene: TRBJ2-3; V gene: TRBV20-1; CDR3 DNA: TGCAGCCCCCGGGGGGAGGCAGATACGCAGTATTTT; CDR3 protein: CSPRGEADTQYF
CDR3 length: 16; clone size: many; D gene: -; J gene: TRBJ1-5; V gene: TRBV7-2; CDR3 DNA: TGTGCCAGCAGCCCCCAGGGGACGGGAAGGGATCAGCCCCAGCATTTT; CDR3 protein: CASSPQGTGRDQPQHF
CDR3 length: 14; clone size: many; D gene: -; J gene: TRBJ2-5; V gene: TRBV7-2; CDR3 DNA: TGTGCCAGCAGTCAAAGGGCAGGGGCAGAGACCCAGTACTTC; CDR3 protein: CASSQRAGAETQYF
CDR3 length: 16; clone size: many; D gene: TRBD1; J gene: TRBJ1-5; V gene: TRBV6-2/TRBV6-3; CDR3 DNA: TGTGCCAGCAGTCATCCCGGGACAGGGAGCAATCAGCCCCAGCATTTT; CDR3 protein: CASSHPGTGSNQPQHF
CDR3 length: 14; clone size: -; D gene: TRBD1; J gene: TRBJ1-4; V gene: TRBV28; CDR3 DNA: TGTGCCAGCAGCGGGACAGGGGGAAACGAAAAACTGTTTTTT; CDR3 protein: CASSGTGGNEKLFF
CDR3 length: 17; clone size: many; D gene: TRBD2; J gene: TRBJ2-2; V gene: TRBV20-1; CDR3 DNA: TGCAGTGCTAGAGATCCCCTAGCGGGGGGTGTGACCGGGGAGCTGTTTTTT; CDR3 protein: CSARDPLAGGVTGELFF
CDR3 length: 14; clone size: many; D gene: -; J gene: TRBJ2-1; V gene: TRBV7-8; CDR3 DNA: TGTGCCAGCAGCTTAGAAGAGACCTACAATGAGCAGTTCTTC; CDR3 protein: CASSLEETYNEQFF
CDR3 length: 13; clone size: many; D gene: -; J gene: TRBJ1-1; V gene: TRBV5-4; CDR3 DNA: TGTGCCAGCGGCCTACAGGGGAACACTGAAGCTTTCTTT; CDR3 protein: CASGLQGNTEAFF
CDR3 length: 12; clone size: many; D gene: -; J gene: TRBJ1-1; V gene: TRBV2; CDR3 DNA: TGTGCCAGCTCCTGGGCCTACACTGAAGCTTTCTTT; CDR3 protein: CASSWAYTEAFF
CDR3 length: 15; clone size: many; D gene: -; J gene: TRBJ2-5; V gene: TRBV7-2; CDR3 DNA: TGTGCCAGCAGCTTCAAGCAAGTGAGCGGTGAGACCCAGTACTTC; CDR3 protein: CASSFKQVSGETQYF
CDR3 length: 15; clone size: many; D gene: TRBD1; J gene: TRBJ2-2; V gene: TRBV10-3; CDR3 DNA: TGTGCCACCACCGCCGGGACAGGGGGTTCCGGGGAGCTGTTTTTT; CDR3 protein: CATTAGTGGSGELFF
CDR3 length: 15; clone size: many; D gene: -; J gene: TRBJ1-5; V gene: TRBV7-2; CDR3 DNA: TGTGCCAGCAGCTTAGACGGCAGGGACCTTCAGCCCCAGCATTTT; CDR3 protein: CASSLDGRDLQPQHF
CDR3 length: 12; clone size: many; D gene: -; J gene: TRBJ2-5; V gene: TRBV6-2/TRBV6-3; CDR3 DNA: TGTGCCAGCAGGCTCTCCGCAGAGACCCAGTACTTC; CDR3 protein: CASRLSAETQYF
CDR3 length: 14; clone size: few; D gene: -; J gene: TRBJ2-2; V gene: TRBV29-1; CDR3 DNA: TGCAGCGGTGGGTCGGCGAGGGGCAGAGGGGAGCTGTTTTTT; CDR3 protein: CSGGSARGRGELFF
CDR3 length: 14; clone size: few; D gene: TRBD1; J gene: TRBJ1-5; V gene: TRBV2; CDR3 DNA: TGTGCCAGCAGGGTGGACAGGGAGGGTCAGCCCCAGCATTTT; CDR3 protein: CASRVDREGQPQHF
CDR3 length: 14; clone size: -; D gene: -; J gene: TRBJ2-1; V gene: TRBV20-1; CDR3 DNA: TGCAGTGCTAGAAGCAGTCTGTCCTACAATGAGCAGTTCTTC; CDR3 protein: CSARSSLSYNEQFF
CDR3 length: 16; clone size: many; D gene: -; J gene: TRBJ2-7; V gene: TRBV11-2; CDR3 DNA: TGTGCCAGCAGCTCATTCACGGGTCCCAGAGGCTACGAGCAGTACTTC; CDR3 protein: CASSSFTGPRGYEQYF
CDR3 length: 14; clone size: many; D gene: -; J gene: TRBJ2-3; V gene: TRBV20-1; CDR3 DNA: TGCAGTGCAGTCTTGGTTGAGGGTAAAAATACGCAGTATTTT; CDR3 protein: CSAVLVEGKNTQYF
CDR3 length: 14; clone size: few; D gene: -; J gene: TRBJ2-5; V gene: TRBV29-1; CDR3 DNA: TGCAGCGTTGATAGAGGGGGACTGCAAGAGACCCAGTACTTC; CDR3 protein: CSVDRGGLQETQYF
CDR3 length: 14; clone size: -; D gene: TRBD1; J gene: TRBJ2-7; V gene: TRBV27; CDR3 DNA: TGTGCCAGCAGTTCGTACAGGGGGCGGTACGAGCAGTACTTC; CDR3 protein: CASSSYRGRYEQYF